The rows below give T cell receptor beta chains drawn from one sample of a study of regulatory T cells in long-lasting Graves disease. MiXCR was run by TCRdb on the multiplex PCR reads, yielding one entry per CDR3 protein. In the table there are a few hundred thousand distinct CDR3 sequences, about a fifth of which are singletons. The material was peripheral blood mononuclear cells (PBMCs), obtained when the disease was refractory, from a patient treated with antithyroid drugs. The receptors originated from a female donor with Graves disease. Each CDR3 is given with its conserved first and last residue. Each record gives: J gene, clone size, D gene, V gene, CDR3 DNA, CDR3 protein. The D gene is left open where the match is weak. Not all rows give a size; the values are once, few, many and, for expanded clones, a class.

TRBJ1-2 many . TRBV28 TGTGCCACCGACAGACCTCCACATTTC CATDRPPHF
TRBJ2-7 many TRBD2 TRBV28 TGTGCCAGCAGTTTTTATCCTAGCGGGACCTACGAGCAGTACTTC CASSFYPSGTYEQYF
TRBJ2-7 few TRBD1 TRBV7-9 TGTGCCAGCAGCTTAGCGGGACAGTTCTACGAGCAGTACTTC CASSLAGQFYEQYF
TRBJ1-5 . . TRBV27 TGTGCCAGCAGTGGATGGGGAAATCAGCCCCAGCATTTT CASSGWGNQPQHF
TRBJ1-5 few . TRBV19 TGTGCCAGTAGCAGTATATGGGGGGATTATAGCAATCAGCCCCAGCATTTT CASSSIWGDYSNQPQHF
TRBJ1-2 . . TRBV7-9 TGTGCCAGCAGCCGACTCCGGGACGGTCCTAACTATGGCTACACCTTC CASSRLRDGPNYGYTF
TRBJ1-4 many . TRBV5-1 TGCGCCAGCAGCTTCAGGGTGGGAGAAAAACTGTTTTTT CASSFRVGEKLFF
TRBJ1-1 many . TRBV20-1 TGCAGTGCTATAGGGCCCGGACAGCTGAACACTGAAGCTTTCTTT CSAIGPGQLNTEAFF
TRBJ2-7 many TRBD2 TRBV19 TGTGCCAGTAGTATGACTGCGGGAGGCGCCTACGAGCAGTACTTC CASSMTAGGAYEQYF
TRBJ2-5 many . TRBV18 TGTGCCAGCTCACCGGCCAAAGAGACCCAGTACTTC CASSPAKETQYF
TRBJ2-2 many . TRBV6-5 TGTGCCAGCAGTTACTCGACACGGGGGACCGGGGAGCTGTTTTTT CASSYSTRGTGELFF
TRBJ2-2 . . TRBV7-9 TGTGCCAGCAGCCCAGGGGCCGTTGGCGGGGAGCTGTTTTTT CASSPGAVGGELFF
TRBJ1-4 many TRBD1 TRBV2 TGTGCCAGAACAGATCGACAGGGCGTTAATGAAAAACTGTTTTTT CARTDRQGVNEKLFF
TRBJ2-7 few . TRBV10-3 TGTGCCATCAGTGAGCCGGGCTACGAGCAGTACTTC CAISEPGYEQYF
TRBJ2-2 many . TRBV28 TGTGCCAGCAGTTTACGGGGACTGAACACCGGGGAGCTGTTTTTT CASSLRGLNTGELFF
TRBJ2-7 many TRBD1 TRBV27 TGTGCCAGCGGCCGGTCTAGGACAGGGATTCCCTCCGAGCAGTACTTC CASGRSRTGIPSEQYF
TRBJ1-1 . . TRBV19 TGTGCCAGCAGGGGTAAATTGAACACTGAAGCTTTCTTT CASRGKLNTEAFF
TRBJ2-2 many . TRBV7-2 TGTGCCAGCAGCTTAGCGGACTTTAGGGAGCTGTTTTTT CASSLADFRELFF
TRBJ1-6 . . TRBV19 TGTGCCAGTAGCCTAGACGGCGACGGTTCACCCCTCCACTTT CASSLDGDGSPLHF
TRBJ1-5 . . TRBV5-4 TGTGCCAGCAGCTCTGCCGGGGGGGGCAATAATCAGCCCCAGCATTTT CASSSAGGGNNQPQHF
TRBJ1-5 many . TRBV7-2 TGTGCCAGCAGCCTGCTCGGGGTACGTCAGCCCCAGCATTTT CASSLLGVRQPQHF
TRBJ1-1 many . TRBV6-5 TGTGCCAGCAGTTACTCCAGGGGTGCAACTGAAGCTTTCTTT CASSYSRGATEAFF
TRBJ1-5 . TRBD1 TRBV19 TGTGCCAGTTCTCGACAGGGGGCTTCTAGCAATCAGCCCCAGCATTTT CASSRQGASSNQPQHF
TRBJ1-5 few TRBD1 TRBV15 TGTGCCACCAGAGAAGGGAGGGCAGGGGGCGGTCAGCCCCAGCATTTT CATREGRAGGGQPQHF
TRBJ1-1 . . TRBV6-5 TGTGCCAGCAGTTACAAGTCTTTCGAGAACACTGAAGCTTTCTTT CASSYKSFENTEAFF
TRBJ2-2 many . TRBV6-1 TGTGCCAGCAGTGAAGAGGAGGGGGCCCTCGGGGAGCTGTTTTTT CASSEEEGALGELFF
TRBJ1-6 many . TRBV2 TGTGCCAGCAGTGAAGTCGGCAATTCACCCCTCCACTTT CASSEVGNSPLHF
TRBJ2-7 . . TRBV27 TGTGCCAGCAGTTTTGATGCAAGGACCTACGAGCAGTACTTC CASSFDARTYEQYF
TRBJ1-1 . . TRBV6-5 TGTGCCAGCAGTTCCAGCCTCGCTGAAGCTTTCTTC CASSSSLAEAFF
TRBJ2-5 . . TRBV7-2 TGTGCCAGCAGCTTCAACCGTTTGGAGGAGACCCAGTACTTC CASSFNRLEETQYF
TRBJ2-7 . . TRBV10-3 TGTGCCATCAGGGGACAAAGCTCCTACGAGCAGTACTTC CAIRGQSSYEQYF
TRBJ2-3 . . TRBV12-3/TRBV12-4 TGTGCCAGCAGTTTTCGAGTAACAGATACGCAGTATTTT CASSFRVTDTQYF
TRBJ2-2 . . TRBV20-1 TGCAGTGCTAGAGGGACTTCAATCGGGGAGCTGTTTTTT CSARGTSIGELFF
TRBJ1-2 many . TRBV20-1 TGCAGTGCTATACCCAGCTATGGCTACACCTTC CSAIPSYGYTF